These T cell receptor beta chains were read from a single sample in a study of T cells in Graves' hyperthyroidism and ophthalmopathy. MiXCR, applied by TCRdb to the multiplex PCR reads, yields one record per CDR3 protein. The repertoire holds approximately 300,000 distinct CDR3 sequences, with 16% as singletons. Sequences were obtained from blood. Receptors originate from a man younger than 45 with Graves' hyperthyroidism. Both conserved end residues are part of each CDR3. Each record gives: clone size, D gene, V gene, J gene, CDR3 DNA, CDR3 protein. A D gene is named only where the DNA matches it firmly. The listing skips clone size in some rows; elsewhere it reads once, few, many or a size class.

clone size: many
D gene: TRBD2
V gene: TRBV5-1
J gene: TRBJ2-7
CDR3 DNA: TGCGCCAGCAGGGGGTTAGCGGGCTCATACGAGCAGTACTTC
CDR3 protein: CASRGLAGSYEQYF

clone size: -
D gene: -
V gene: TRBV5-1
J gene: TRBJ2-7
CDR3 DNA: TGCGCCAGCAGCTTAGCGGGTGCCACCTACGAGCAGTACTTC
CDR3 protein: CASSLAGATYEQYF

clone size: many
D gene: -
V gene: TRBV20-1
J gene: TRBJ1-5
CDR3 DNA: TGCAGTGCTAGAGAGACTCCTTTTCGGCCCCAGCATTTT
CDR3 protein: CSARETPFRPQHF

clone size: many
D gene: -
V gene: TRBV30
J gene: TRBJ2-3
CDR3 DNA: TGTGCCTGGAGCAGGACCTCGAGGTCAGATACGCAGTATTTT
CDR3 protein: CAWSRTSRSDTQYF

clone size: -
D gene: -
V gene: TRBV11-1
J gene: TRBJ1-6
CDR3 DNA: TGTGCCAGCACTACAGGGTACAATTCACCCCTCCACTTT
CDR3 protein: CASTTGYNSPLHF

clone size: -
D gene: TRBD2
V gene: TRBV6-1
J gene: TRBJ2-2
CDR3 DNA: TGTGCCAGCAGTGCTACTAGCGCTTCGGGGACCGGGGAGCTGTTTTTT
CDR3 protein: CASSATSASGTGELFF

clone size: many
D gene: -
V gene: TRBV5-6
J gene: TRBJ1-2
CDR3 DNA: TGTGCCAGCAGCTTGCCCATGGACGCCTTAGAGGGCTACACCTTC
CDR3 protein: CASSLPMDALEGYTF

clone size: many
D gene: -
V gene: TRBV5-8
J gene: TRBJ1-4
CDR3 DNA: TGTGCCAGCAGCTTAGGGGGTGCAACTAATGAAAAACTGTTTTTT
CDR3 protein: CASSLGGATNEKLFF

clone size: -
D gene: TRBD2
V gene: TRBV11-2
J gene: TRBJ2-1
CDR3 DNA: TGTGCCAGCAGCCGACGGGGAGCGGGAGGCGACAATGAGCAGTTCTTC
CDR3 protein: CASSRRGAGGDNEQFF

clone size: many
D gene: TRBD2
V gene: TRBV6-6
J gene: TRBJ2-1
CDR3 DNA: TGTGCCAGCAGTTACTTCCCATCCGGGACTAGCGGGAGAAAGTCCTACAATGAGCAGTTCTTC
CDR3 protein: CASSYFPSGTSGRKSYNEQFF

clone size: many
D gene: TRBD2
V gene: TRBV20-1
J gene: TRBJ2-7
CDR3 DNA: TGCAGTGCTAGAGATAGGACTAGCGGGAGCACCTACGAGCAGTACTTC
CDR3 protein: CSARDRTSGSTYEQYF

clone size: few
D gene: -
V gene: TRBV6-1
J gene: TRBJ2-3
CDR3 DNA: TGTGCCAGCAGTGAAATGAGGGAGCACACAGATACGCAGTATTTT
CDR3 protein: CASSEMREHTDTQYF

clone size: many
D gene: TRBD1
V gene: TRBV2
J gene: TRBJ2-7
CDR3 DNA: TGTGCCAGCAGTTCGGACAGGGGAGCTGACGAGCAGTACTTC
CDR3 protein: CASSSDRGADEQYF

clone size: -
D gene: -
V gene: TRBV9
J gene: TRBJ2-7
CDR3 DNA: TGTGCCAGCAGCGTCACACAGGTAGGGTACGAGCAGTACTTC
CDR3 protein: CASSVTQVGYEQYF

clone size: few
D gene: -
V gene: TRBV6-1
J gene: TRBJ1-2
CDR3 DNA: TGTGCCAGCAGTGAATGGGGCAATGGTGGCTACACCTTC
CDR3 protein: CASSEWGNGGYTF

clone size: many
D gene: -
V gene: TRBV5-5
J gene: TRBJ2-3
CDR3 DNA: TGTGCCAGCAGCGGAGCCGGGACGGCATGGACCACAGATACGCAGTATTTT
CDR3 protein: CASSGAGTAWTTDTQYF

clone size: few
D gene: TRBD1
V gene: TRBV5-6
J gene: TRBJ2-2
CDR3 DNA: TGTGCCAGCAGCTACCCGGGACAGCGTACCGGGGAGCTGTTTTTT
CDR3 protein: CASSYPGQRTGELFF

clone size: -
D gene: -
V gene: TRBV9
J gene: TRBJ2-5
CDR3 DNA: TGTGCCAGCAGCCCTTTTATCGGGAGTGAGACCCAGTACTTC
CDR3 protein: CASSPFIGSETQYF

clone size: many
D gene: TRBD1
V gene: TRBV12-3/TRBV12-4
J gene: TRBJ1-1
CDR3 DNA: TGTGCCAGCAGTTTTCCCGCCTTGACAGGGAAGGTCTATCGGAACACTGAAGCTTTCTTT
CDR3 protein: CASSFPALTGKVYRNTEAFF

clone size: few
D gene: -
V gene: TRBV19
J gene: TRBJ1-5
CDR3 DNA: TGTGCCAGTAGTACCTGGACGTATAATAGCAATCAGCCCCAGCATTTT
CDR3 protein: CASSTWTYNSNQPQHF

clone size: many
D gene: -
V gene: TRBV11-2
J gene: TRBJ2-2
CDR3 DNA: TGTGCCAGCAGCTATTCTCTCGCGCAAAACACCGGGGAGCTGTTTTTT
CDR3 protein: CASSYSLAQNTGELFF

clone size: few
D gene: TRBD1
V gene: TRBV27
J gene: TRBJ2-7
CDR3 DNA: TGTGCCAGCAGTGCCCGGGCCGGGACAGGGCCCTACGAGCAGTACTTC
CDR3 protein: CASSARAGTGPYEQYF

clone size: -
D gene: -
V gene: TRBV7-9
J gene: TRBJ1-2
CDR3 DNA: TGTGCCAGCAGCTTGGGGCGGGGTCAGGAGGAAGGCGGCTACACCTTC
CDR3 protein: CASSLGRGQEEGGYTF

clone size: few
D gene: -
V gene: TRBV29-1
J gene: TRBJ1-1
CDR3 DNA: TGCAGCGCCTCGAGAGGGTACACTGAAGCTTTCTTT
CDR3 protein: CSASRGYTEAFF

clone size: many
D gene: TRBD1
V gene: TRBV7-6
J gene: TRBJ1-1
CDR3 DNA: TGTGCCAGCAGCTTATATGAGGGTCAGGGGGACGCTGAAGCTTTCTTT
CDR3 protein: CASSLYEGQGDAEAFF

clone size: many
D gene: -
V gene: TRBV2
J gene: TRBJ2-3
CDR3 DNA: TGTGCCAGCAGATCCCCGGGACTTCGCACAGATACGCAGTATTTT
CDR3 protein: CASRSPGLRTDTQYF

clone size: -
D gene: TRBD1
V gene: TRBV24-1
J gene: TRBJ2-7
CDR3 DNA: TGTGCCACCAGTAACACCGGGACAGGGGCCTACGAGCAGTACTTC
CDR3 protein: CATSNTGTGAYEQYF

clone size: many
D gene: -
V gene: TRBV20-1
J gene: TRBJ2-1
CDR3 DNA: TGCAGTGCTACCCTCACGCTCTCCTACAATGAGCAGTTCTTC
CDR3 protein: CSATLTLSYNEQFF

clone size: -
D gene: -
V gene: TRBV7-2
J gene: TRBJ2-1
CDR3 DNA: TGTGCCAGCAGTCATAGGGGGGTCAATGAGCAGTTCTTC
CDR3 protein: CASSHRGVNEQFF

clone size: -
D gene: TRBD2
V gene: TRBV19
J gene: TRBJ2-2
CDR3 DNA: TGTGCCCTAAAGTCCGGGACTAGTACCGGGGAGCTGTTTTTT
CDR3 protein: CALKSGTSTGELFF

clone size: few
D gene: TRBD1
V gene: TRBV27
J gene: TRBJ2-5
CDR3 DNA: TGTGCCAGCATGGATCCCCGGGTCCGGGCCAAGGGGGCACGGGAGACCCAGTACTTC
CDR3 protein: CASMDPRVRAKGARETQYF

clone size: many
D gene: -
V gene: TRBV7-2
J gene: TRBJ2-5
CDR3 DNA: TGTGCCAGCAGCTCCAGGGAGGAAGAGACCCAGTACTTC
CDR3 protein: CASSSREEETQYF

clone size: few
D gene: -
V gene: TRBV28
J gene: TRBJ2-1
CDR3 DNA: TGTGCCAGCAGTTTAGGGGGGAGGGGGGACTACAATGAGCAGTTCTTC
CDR3 protein: CASSLGGRGDYNEQFF

clone size: few
D gene: -
V gene: TRBV20-1
J gene: TRBJ1-4
CDR3 DNA: TGCAGCGGAGGCGGGGAGAGTGAAAAACTGTTTTTT
CDR3 protein: CSGGGESEKLFF

clone size: many
D gene: TRBD1
V gene: TRBV12-3/TRBV12-4
J gene: TRBJ1-5
CDR3 DNA: TGTGCCAGCACCTCCAGGACAGGGGGCCGGGATCAGCCCCAGCATTTT
CDR3 protein: CASTSRTGGRDQPQHF

clone size: -
D gene: -
V gene: TRBV6-1
J gene: TRBJ1-1
CDR3 DNA: TGTGCCAGCAGTGAATCTTTGCGAAAAGGCTGGACTGAAGCTTTCTTT
CDR3 protein: CASSESLRKGWTEAFF

clone size: many
D gene: -
V gene: TRBV12-3/TRBV12-4
J gene: TRBJ2-7
CDR3 DNA: TGTGCCAGCAGTTTCGGGAGACCCTACGAGCAGTACTTC
CDR3 protein: CASSFGRPYEQYF

clone size: -
D gene: TRBD2
V gene: TRBV9
J gene: TRBJ2-1
CDR3 DNA: TGTGCCAGCAGCAACCTAGCGGGAGCGAATGAGCAGTTCTTC
CDR3 protein: CASSNLAGANEQFF

clone size: many
D gene: -
V gene: TRBV2
J gene: TRBJ1-2
CDR3 DNA: TGTGCCAGCAGGGTTGAACCAGGGTCTAACTATGGCTACACCTTC
CDR3 protein: CASRVEPGSNYGYTF

clone size: -
D gene: -
V gene: TRBV7-8
J gene: TRBJ1-1
CDR3 DNA: TGTGCCAGCAGCTGGGATGGCACTGAAGCTTCCTTT
CDR3 protein: CASSWDGTEASF

clone size: few
D gene: TRBD2
V gene: TRBV6-1
J gene: TRBJ2-1
CDR3 DNA: TGTGCCAGCAGCGAAGGAGGCGGGAGGACCTACAATGAGCAGTTCTTC
CDR3 protein: CASSEGGGRTYNEQFF

clone size: -
D gene: TRBD2
V gene: TRBV5-1
J gene: TRBJ2-3
CDR3 DNA: TGCGCCAGCAGCCAGGGGACTAGCGGGACTCTCACAGATACGCAGTATTTT
CDR3 protein: CASSQGTSGTLTDTQYF

clone size: many
D gene: -
V gene: TRBV11-1
J gene: TRBJ2-2
CDR3 DNA: TGTGCCAGCAGCTTAGCGGGGTACGAGGGGAACACCGGGGAGCTGTTTTTT
CDR3 protein: CASSLAGYEGNTGELFF

clone size: few
D gene: -
V gene: TRBV5-1
J gene: TRBJ2-1
CDR3 DNA: TGCGCCAGCAGCTTACGGGTGGGTAGCGAGATACAGCAGTTCTTC
CDR3 protein: CASSLRVGSEIQQFF

clone size: -
D gene: -
V gene: TRBV27
J gene: TRBJ2-1
CDR3 DNA: TGTGCCAGCGGTCTCCCTCATGAGGAGCAGCTCTTC
CDR3 protein: CASGLPHEEQLF

clone size: many
D gene: -
V gene: TRBV5-6
J gene: TRBJ2-3
CDR3 DNA: TGTGCCAGCAGCTTGGTGTTGGAGGCCCCCGAATTGTCAGATACGCAGTATTTT
CDR3 protein: CASSLVLEAPELSDTQYF

clone size: many
D gene: -
V gene: TRBV12-3/TRBV12-4
J gene: TRBJ1-2
CDR3 DNA: TGTGCCAGCAGTTTAGGGGGGGCGCGCTATGGCTACACCTTC
CDR3 protein: CASSLGGARYGYTF

clone size: many
D gene: -
V gene: TRBV7-3
J gene: TRBJ1-1
CDR3 DNA: TGTGCCAGCAGCTGGGGATTAGACACTGAAGCTTTCTTT
CDR3 protein: CASSWGLDTEAFF

clone size: many
D gene: -
V gene: TRBV2
J gene: TRBJ2-2
CDR3 DNA: TGTGCCAGCAGTGGTAAGCGGGCGAACACCGGGGAGCTGTTTTTT
CDR3 protein: CASSGKRANTGELFF

clone size: many
D gene: TRBD1
V gene: TRBV5-1
J gene: TRBJ2-3
CDR3 DNA: TGCGCCAGCAGCACGGGACAGGGGGGGGATACGCAGTATTTT
CDR3 protein: CASSTGQGGDTQYF

clone size: -
D gene: TRBD2
V gene: TRBV3-1
J gene: TRBJ2-1
CDR3 DNA: TGTGCCAGCAGCCAGGGACTAGCGGGAGCCGGGGATGAGCAGTTCTTC
CDR3 protein: CASSQGLAGAGDEQFF

clone size: few
D gene: -
V gene: TRBV10-3
J gene: TRBJ2-5
CDR3 DNA: TGTGCCATCAGTGAGCGTGGACAGGAGGGAGAGACCCAGTACTTC
CDR3 protein: CAISERGQEGETQYF

clone size: -
D gene: -
V gene: TRBV30
J gene: TRBJ2-3
CDR3 DNA: TGTGCCTGGAGTTTGGCTAGCAGGGCCCATACGCAGTATTTT
CDR3 protein: CAWSLASRAHTQYF

clone size: few
D gene: -
V gene: TRBV5-6
J gene: TRBJ2-7
CDR3 DNA: TGTGCCAGCGGCCAGGGTTTCGACGAGCAGTACTTC
CDR3 protein: CASGQGFDEQYF

clone size: -
D gene: -
V gene: TRBV2
J gene: TRBJ2-3
CDR3 DNA: TGTGCCAGCATCGGAGGGGGTTCGGTACTCGGCACAGATACGCAGTATTTT
CDR3 protein: CASIGGGSVLGTDTQYF

clone size: many
D gene: TRBD1
V gene: TRBV12-3/TRBV12-4
J gene: TRBJ2-1
CDR3 DNA: TGTGCCAGCAGTATTGGACAGGGGGCGACTTACAATGAGCAGTTCTTC
CDR3 protein: CASSIGQGATYNEQFF